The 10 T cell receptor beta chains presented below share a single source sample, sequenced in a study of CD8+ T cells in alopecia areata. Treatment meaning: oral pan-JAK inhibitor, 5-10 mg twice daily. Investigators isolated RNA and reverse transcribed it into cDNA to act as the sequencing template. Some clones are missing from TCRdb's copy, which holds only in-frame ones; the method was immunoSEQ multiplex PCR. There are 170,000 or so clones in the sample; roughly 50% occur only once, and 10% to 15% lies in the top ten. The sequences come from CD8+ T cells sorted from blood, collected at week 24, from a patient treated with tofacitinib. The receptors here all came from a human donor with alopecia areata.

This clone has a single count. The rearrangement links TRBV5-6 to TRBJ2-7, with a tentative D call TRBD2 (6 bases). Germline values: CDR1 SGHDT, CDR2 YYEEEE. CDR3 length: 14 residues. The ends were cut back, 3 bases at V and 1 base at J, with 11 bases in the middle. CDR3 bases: TGTGCCAGCAGCTCCCCGGGGGTTTCCTACGAGCAGTACTTC. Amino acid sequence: CASSSPGVSYEQYF. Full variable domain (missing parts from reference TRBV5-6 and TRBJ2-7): DAGVTQSPTHLIKTRGQQVTLRCSPKSGHDTVSWYQQALGQGPQFIFQYYEEEERQRGNFPDRFSGHQFPNYSSELNVNALLLGDSALYLCASSSPGVSYEQYFGPGTRLTVT.

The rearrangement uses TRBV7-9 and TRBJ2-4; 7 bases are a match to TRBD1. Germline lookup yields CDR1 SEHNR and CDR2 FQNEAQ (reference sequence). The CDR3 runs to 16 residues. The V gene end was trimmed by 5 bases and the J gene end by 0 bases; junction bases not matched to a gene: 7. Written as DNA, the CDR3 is TGTGCCAGCAGCGTCGGGACAGTTATAGCCAAAAACATTCAGTACTTC. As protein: CASSVGTVIAKNIQYF. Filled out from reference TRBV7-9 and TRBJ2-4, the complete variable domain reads DTGVSQNPRHKITKRGQNVTFRCDPISEHNRLYWYRQTLGQGPEFLTYFQNEAQLEKSRLLSDRFSAERPKGSFSTLEIQRTEQGDSAMYLCASSVGTVIAKNIQYFGAGTRLSVL.

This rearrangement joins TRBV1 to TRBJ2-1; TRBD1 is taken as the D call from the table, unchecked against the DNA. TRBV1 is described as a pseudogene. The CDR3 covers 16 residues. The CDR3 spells CTSSQVRRPGINEQFF. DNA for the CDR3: TGCACCAGCAGCCAAGTTAGGCGCCCAGGGATCAATGAGCAGTTCTTC.

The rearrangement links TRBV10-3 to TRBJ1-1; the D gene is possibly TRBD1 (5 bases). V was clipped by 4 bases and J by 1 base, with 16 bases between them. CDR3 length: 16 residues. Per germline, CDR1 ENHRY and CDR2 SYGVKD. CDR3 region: CAISGAGQGPNTEAFF. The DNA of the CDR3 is TGTGCCATCAGTGGGGCGGGGCAGGGACCGAACACTGAAGCTTTCTTT.

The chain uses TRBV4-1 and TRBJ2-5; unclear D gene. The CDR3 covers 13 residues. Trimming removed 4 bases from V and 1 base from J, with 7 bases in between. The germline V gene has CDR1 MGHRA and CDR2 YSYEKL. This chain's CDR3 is CASSPALQETQYF. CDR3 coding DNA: TGCGCCAGCAGCCCGGCCCTCCAAGAGACCCAGTACTTC.

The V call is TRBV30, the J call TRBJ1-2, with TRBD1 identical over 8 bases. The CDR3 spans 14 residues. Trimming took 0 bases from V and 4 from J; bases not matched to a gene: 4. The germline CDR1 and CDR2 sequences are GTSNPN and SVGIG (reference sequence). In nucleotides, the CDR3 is TGTGCCTGGAGTGTTGACAGGGGCGGCTATGGCTACACCTTC. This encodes CAWSVDRGGYGYTF.

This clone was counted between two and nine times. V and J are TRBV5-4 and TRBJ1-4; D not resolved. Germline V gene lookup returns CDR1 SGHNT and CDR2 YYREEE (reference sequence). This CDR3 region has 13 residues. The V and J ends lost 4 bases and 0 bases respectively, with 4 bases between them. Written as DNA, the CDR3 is TGTGCCAGCAGCCGGGCAACTAATGAAAAACTGTTTTTT. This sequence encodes CASSRATNEKLFF.

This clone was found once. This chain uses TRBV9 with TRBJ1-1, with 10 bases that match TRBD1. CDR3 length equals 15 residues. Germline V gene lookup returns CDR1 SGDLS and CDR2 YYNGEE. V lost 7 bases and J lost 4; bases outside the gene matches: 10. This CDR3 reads CASLGTGESGTEAFF. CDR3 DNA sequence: TGTGCCAGCTTAGGGACAGGGGAGAGTGGCACTGAAGCTTTCTTT. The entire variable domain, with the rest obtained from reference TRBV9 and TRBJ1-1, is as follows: DSGVTQTPKHLITATGQRVTLRCSPRSGDLSVYWYQQSLDQGLQFLIQYYNGEERAKGNILERFSAQQFPDLHSELNLSSLELGDSALYFCASLGTGESGTEAFFGQGTRLTVV.

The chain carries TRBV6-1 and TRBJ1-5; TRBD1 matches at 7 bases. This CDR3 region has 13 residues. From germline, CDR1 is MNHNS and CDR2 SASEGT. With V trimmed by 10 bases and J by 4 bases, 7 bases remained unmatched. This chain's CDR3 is CAIYQGGNQPQHF. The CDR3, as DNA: TGTGCCATTTACCAGGGGGGGAATCAGCCCCAGCATTTT.

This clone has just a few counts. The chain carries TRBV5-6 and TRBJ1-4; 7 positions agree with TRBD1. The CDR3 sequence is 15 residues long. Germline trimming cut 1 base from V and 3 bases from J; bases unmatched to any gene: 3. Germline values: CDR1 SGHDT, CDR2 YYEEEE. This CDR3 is CASSLPGTANEKLFF. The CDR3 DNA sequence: TGTGCCAGCAGCTTGCCCGGGACAGCTAATGAAAAACTGTTTTTT. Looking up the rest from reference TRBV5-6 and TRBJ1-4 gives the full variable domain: DAGVTQSPTHLIKTRGQQVTLRCSPKSGHDTVSWYQQALGQGPQFIFQYYEEEERQRGNFPDRFSGHQFPNYSSELNVNALLLGDSALYLCASSLPGTANEKLFFGSGTQLSVL.